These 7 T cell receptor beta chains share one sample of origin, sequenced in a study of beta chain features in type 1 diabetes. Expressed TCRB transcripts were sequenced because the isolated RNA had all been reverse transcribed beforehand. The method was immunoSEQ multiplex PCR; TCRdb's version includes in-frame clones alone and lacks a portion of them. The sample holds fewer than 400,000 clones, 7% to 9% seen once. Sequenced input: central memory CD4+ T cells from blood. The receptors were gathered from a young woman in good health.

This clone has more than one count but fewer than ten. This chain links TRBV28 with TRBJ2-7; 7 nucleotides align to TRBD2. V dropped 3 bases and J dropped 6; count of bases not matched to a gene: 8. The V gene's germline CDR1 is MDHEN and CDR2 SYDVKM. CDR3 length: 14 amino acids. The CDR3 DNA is TGTGCCAGCAGTTTCTCGGGTTCGGGAGGCGAGCAGTACTTC. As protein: CASSFSGSGGEQYF.

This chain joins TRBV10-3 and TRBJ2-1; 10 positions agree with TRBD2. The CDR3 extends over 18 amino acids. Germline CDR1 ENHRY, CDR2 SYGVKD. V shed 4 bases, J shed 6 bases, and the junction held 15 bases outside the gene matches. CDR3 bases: TGTGCCATCAGTGTCCAATCGGTCGGTCTAGCGGGAGTCAATGAGCAGTTCTTC. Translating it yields CAISVQSVGLAGVNEQFF.

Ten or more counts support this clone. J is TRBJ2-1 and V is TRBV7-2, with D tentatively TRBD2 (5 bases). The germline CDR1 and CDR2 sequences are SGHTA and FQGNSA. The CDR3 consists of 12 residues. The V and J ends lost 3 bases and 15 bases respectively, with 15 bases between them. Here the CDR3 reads CASSFQLVPPFF. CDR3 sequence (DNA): TGTGCCAGCAGCTTCCAACTAGTTCCACCGTTCTTC.

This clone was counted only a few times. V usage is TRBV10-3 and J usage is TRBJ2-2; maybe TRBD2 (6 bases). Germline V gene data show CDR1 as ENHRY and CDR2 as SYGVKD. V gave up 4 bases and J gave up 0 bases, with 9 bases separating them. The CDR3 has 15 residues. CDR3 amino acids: CAISGLAANTGELFF. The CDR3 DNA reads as TGTGCCATCAGTGGGTTAGCGGCGAACACCGGGGAGCTGTTTTTT.

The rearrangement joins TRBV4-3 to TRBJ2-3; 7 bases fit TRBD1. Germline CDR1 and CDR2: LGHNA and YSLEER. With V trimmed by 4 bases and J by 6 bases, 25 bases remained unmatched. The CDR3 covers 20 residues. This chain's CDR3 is CASSLRWMGTVSATWDTQYF. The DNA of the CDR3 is TGCGCCAGCAGCCTCCGGTGGATGGGGACAGTGTCCGCCACCTGGGATACGCAGTATTTT.

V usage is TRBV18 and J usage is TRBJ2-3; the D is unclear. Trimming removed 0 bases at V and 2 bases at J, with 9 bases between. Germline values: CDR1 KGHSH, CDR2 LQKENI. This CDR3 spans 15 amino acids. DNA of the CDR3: TGTGCCAGCTCACCACCGAGGATGCCCACAGATACGCAGTATTTT. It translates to CASSPPRMPTDTQYF.

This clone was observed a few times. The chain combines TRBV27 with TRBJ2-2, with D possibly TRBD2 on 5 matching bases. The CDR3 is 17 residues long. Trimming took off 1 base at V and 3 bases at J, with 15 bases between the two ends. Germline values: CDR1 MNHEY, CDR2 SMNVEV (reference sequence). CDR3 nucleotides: TGTGCCAGCAGTTTATACGGACTCCCACCGGACACCGGGGAGCTGTTTTTT. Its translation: CASSLYGLPPDTGELFF.